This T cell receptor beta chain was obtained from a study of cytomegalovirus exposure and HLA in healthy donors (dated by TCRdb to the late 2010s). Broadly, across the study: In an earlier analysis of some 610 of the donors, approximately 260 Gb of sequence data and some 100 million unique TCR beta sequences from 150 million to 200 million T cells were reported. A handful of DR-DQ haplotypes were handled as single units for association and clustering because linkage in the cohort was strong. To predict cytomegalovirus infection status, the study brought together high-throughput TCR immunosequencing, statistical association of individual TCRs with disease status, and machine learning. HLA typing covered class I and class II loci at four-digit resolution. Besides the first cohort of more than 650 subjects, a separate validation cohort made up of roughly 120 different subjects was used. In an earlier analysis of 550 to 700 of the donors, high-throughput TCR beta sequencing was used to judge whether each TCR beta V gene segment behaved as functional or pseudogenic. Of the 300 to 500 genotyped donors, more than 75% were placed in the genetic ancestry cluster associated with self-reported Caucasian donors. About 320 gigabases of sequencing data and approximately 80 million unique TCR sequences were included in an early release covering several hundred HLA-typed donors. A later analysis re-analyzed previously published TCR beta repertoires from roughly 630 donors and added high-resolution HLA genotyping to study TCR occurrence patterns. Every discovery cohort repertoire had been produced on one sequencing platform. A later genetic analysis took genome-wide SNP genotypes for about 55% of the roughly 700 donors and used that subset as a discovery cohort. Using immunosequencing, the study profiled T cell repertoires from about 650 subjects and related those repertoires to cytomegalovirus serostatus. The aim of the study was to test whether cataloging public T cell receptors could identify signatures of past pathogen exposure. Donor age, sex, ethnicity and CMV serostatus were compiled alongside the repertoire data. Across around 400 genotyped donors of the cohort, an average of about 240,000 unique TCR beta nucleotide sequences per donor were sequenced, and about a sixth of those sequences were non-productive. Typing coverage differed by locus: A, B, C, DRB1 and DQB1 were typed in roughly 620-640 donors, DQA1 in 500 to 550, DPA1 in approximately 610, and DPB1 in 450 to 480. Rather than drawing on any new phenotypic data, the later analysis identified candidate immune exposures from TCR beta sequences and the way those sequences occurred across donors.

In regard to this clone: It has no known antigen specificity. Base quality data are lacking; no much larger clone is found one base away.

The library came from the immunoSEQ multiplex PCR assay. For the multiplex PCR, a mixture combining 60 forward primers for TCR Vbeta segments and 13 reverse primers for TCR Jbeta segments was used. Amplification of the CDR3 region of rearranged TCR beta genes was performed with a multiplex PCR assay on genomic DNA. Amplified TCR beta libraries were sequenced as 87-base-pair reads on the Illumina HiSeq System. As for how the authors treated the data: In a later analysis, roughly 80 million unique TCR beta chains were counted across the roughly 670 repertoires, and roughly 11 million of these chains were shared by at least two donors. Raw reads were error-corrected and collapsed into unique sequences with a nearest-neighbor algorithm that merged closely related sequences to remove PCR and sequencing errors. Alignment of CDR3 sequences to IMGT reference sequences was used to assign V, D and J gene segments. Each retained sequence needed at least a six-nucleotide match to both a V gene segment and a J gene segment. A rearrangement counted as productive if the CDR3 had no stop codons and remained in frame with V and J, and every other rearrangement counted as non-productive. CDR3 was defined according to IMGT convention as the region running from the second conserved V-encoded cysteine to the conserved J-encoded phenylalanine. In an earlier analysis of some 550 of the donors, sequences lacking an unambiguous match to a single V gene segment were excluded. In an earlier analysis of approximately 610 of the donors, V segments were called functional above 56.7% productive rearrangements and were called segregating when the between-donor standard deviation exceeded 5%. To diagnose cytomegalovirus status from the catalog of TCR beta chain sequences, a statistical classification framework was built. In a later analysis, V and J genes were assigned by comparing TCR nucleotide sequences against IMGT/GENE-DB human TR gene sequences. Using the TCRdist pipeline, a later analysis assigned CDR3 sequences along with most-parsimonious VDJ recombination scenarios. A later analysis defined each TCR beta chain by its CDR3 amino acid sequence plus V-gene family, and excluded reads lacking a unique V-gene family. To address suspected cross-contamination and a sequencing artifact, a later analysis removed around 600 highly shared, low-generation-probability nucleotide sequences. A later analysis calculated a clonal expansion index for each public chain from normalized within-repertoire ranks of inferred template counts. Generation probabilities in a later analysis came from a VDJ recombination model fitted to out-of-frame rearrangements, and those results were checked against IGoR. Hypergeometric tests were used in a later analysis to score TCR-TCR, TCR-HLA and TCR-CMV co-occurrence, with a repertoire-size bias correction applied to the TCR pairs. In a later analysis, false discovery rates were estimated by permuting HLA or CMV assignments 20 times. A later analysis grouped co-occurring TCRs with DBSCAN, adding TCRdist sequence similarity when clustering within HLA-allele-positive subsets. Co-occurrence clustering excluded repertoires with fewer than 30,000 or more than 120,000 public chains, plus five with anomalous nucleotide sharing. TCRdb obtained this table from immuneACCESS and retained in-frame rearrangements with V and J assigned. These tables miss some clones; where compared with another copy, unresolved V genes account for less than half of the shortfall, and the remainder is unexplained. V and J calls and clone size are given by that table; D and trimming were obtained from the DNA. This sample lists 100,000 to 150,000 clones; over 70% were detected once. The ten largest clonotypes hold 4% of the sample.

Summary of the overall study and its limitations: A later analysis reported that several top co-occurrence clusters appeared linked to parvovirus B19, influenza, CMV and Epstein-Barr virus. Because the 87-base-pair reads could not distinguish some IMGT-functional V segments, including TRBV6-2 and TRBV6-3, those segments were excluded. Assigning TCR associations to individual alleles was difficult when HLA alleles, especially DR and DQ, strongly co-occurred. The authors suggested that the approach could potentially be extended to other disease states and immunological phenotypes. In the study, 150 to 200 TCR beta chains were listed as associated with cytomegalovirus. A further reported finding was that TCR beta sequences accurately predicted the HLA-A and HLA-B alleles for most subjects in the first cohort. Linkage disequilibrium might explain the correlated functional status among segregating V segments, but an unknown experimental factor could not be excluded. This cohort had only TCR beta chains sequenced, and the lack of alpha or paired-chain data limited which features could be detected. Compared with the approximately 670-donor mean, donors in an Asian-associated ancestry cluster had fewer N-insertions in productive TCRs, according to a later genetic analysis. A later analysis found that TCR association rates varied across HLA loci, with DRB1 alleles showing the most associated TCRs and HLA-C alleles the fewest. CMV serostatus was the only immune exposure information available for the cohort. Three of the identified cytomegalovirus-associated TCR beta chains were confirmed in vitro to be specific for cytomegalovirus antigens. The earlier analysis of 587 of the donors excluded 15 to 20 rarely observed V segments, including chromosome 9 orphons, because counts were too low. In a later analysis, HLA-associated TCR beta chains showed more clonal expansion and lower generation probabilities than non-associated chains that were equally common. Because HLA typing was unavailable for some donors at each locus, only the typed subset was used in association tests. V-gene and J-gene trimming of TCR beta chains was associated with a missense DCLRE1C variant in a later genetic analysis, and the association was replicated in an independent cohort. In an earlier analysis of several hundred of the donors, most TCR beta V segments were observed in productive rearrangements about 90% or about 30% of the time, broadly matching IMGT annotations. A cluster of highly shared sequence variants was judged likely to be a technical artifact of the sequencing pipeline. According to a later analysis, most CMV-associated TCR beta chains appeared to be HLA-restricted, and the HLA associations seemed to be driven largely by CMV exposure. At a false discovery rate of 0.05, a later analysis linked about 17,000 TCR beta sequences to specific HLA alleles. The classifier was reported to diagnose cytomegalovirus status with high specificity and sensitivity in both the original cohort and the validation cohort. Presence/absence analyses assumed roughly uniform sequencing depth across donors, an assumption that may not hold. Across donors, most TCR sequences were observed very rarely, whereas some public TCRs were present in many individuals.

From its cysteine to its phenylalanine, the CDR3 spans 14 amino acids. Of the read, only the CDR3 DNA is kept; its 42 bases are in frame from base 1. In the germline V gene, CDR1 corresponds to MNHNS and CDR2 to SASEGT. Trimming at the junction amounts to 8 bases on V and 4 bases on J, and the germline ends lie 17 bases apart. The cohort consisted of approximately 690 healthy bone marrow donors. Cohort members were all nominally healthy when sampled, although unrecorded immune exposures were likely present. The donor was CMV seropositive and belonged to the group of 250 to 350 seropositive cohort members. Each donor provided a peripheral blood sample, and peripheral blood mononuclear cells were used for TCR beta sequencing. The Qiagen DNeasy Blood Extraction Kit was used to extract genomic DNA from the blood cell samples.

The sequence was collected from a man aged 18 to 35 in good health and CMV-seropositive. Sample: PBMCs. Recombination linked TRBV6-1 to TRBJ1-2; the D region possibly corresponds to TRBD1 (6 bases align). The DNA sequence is TGTGCCAGCTCGGAGGGGGGGGCCGTCTATGGCTACACCTTC. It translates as CASSEGGAVYGYTF.